This TCR beta chain was observed in a study of blood T cell repertoires in COVID-19. Germline V gene sequence: CDR1 SGHNT, CDR2 YYREEE (reference sequence). V shed 4 bases and J 1 base; nucleotides not matched to a gene: 10. This CDR3 is 16 amino acids long. The table came from immunoSEQ multiplex PCR; TCRdb's copy has only in-frame clones and leaves some out. Of 490,000 or so clones listed, 80% to 90% are singletons. Sequencing input: PBMCs or T cells enriched from blood (not recorded which). This receptor was identified in a woman aged 60-70 years who had recovered from COVID-19. V and J are TRBV5-4 and TRBJ2-5, with 7 positions matching TRBD2. This chain's CDR3 is CASSRGGRGIQETQYF. In nucleotides, the CDR3 is TGTGCCAGCAGCCGAGGTGGGCGGGGGATCCAAGAGACCCAGTACTTC. The full variable domain, rest sourced from reference TRBV5-4 and TRBJ2-5, is ETGVTQSPTHLIKTRGQQVTLRCSSQSGHNTVSWYQQALGQGPQFIFQYYREEENGRGNFPPRFSGLQFPNYSSELNVNALELDDSALYLCASSRGGRGIQETQYFGPGTRLLVL.